This record covers a single TCR beta chain. Its antigen is as yet unknown. This sample was included in a study of shared clonotypes between healthy human individuals. Study-wide findings and caveats: The rarefaction results pointed to incomplete sorted-subset sequencing despite large depth.

Using around 200 ng DNA, around 30,000 T cell genomes, the sorted-subset replicate PCRs were run. This table comes from immunoSEQ multiplex PCR, and its TCRdb copy is limited to in-frame clones, with some not included. The data hold some 2.3 million clones, with roughly 93% observed a single time. From CD4+ cells came CD45RA+ naive and CD45RA-negative memory subsets. The CDR3 is 12 amino acids. Germline lookup yields CDR1 SGHAT and CDR2 FQNNGV. V was clipped by 5 bases and J by 7 bases, with 11 bases between them. The chain recombines TRBV11-2 with TRBJ1-2; unclear D gene. Sample: naive CD4+ T cells from PBMCs. The subset here: CD45RA+ positively selected. This TCR came from a man aged 18 to 35 in good health. Some clones in this sample may be carry-over from other donors' samples. The CDR3 spells CASSPTQPGYTF. The CDR3 nucleotides are TGTGCCAGCAGCCCGACACAGCCTGGCTACACCTTC.